This T cell receptor (beta chain) was documented in a study of STAT5B mutations in CD4+ large granular lymphocyte leukemia. As concerns this clone: Its antigen is still unknown.

Germline assignment: CDR1 SGHNT and CDR2 YYREEE (reference sequence). The junction had 2 bases not matched to a gene; V was cut back by 3 bases and J by 5 bases. This CDR3 comprises 14 residues. Regarding the study as a whole: 8/27 top patient clones versus 2/35 control clones were TRBV06-family.

Some clones are missing from TCRdb's copy, which holds only in-frame ones; the method was immunoSEQ multiplex PCR. The repertoire includes 7,500 to 8,500 clones, roughly 80% of them detected once, and around 71% sits in the top ten. The receptor was isolated from a woman aged 55-70 years with CD4+ T-cell large granular lymphocyte leukemia. Sequencing was performed on PBMCs. The chain has TRBV5-4 and TRBJ2-1, with 10 bases fitting TRBD1. The CDR3 spells CASSWGTGDNEQFF. The DNA for the CDR3 is TGTGCCAGCAGCTGGGGGACAGGGGACAATGAGCAGTTCTTC.